What follows are 5 T cell receptor beta chains derived from one specimen sequenced in a study of T cells after yellow fever vaccination. TCRdb re-called the 5' RACE reads with MiXCR, one entry per CDR3 protein. The table shows some 600,000 distinct CDR3 sequences, with over 9% occurring only once. This specimen consisted of PBMCs, obtained on the day of the yellow fever booster vaccination. The origin of the receptors is a man aged 30 to 39 who received the YFV17D yellow fever vaccine.

In its sample, this clonotype was seen a few times. V usage is TRBV20-1 and J usage is TRBJ2-1; 9 bases are a match to TRBD2. The CDR3 totals 19 residues. Unmatched junction bases numbered 12, after V lost 0 bases and J lost 0 bases. From germline, CDR1 is DFQATT and CDR2 SNEGSKA (reference sequence). CDR3 protein: CSARDLETSGRSSYNEQFF. CDR3 bases: TGCAGTGCTAGAGATCTTGAGACTAGCGGCCGGAGCTCCTACAATGAGCAGTTCTTC.

This chain connects TRBV12-3 or TRBV12-4 to TRBJ2-2; 11 bases match TRBD1. The CDR3 runs to 16 residues. J was trimmed by 4 bases and V by 6 bases; bases with no gene match: 7. CDR3 region: CASSLGQGGLTGELFF. The CDR3 bases are TGTGCCAGCAGCCTGGGACAGGGGGGACTCACCGGGGAGCTGTTTTTT.

This chain uses TRBV25-1 with TRBJ2-1; 7 nucleotides agree with TRBD1. Germline assignment: CDR1 MGHDK and CDR2 SYGVNS. Germline trimming cut 6 bases from V and 5 bases from J; bases unmatched to any gene: 13. This CDR3 is built from 16 residues. The CDR3 bases are TGTGCCAGCAGCTCTCCGGGACAGTCATATAACAATGAGCAGTTCTTC. Translation: CASSSPGQSYNNEQFF.

This clonotype showed up just a few times. The chain combines TRBV6-1 with TRBJ2-7; unclear D gene. The CDR3 has 14 residues. V lost 1 base and J lost 6, with 13 bases in between. CDR1 is MNHNS, CDR2 SASEGT, per germline. The CDR3 DNA sequence: TGTGCCAGCAGTGAAGGTCTGGGTTCAGCCGAGCAGTACTTC. Translating gives CASSEGLGSAEQYF.

In its sample, this clonotype was seen a few times. The chain recombines TRBV3-1 with TRBJ2-7; the D gene is possibly TRBD2 (6 bases). The V end was cut by 8 bases, the J end by 6 bases, with 17 bases between. The CDR3 sequence is 13 residues long. Looked up from germline, CDR1 is LGHDT and CDR2 is YNNKEL (reference sequence). For the CDR3, the DNA is TGTGCCAGCCGAAGTAGCGGAGGGTCCGAGCAGTACTTC. Its protein product is CASRSSGGSEQYF.